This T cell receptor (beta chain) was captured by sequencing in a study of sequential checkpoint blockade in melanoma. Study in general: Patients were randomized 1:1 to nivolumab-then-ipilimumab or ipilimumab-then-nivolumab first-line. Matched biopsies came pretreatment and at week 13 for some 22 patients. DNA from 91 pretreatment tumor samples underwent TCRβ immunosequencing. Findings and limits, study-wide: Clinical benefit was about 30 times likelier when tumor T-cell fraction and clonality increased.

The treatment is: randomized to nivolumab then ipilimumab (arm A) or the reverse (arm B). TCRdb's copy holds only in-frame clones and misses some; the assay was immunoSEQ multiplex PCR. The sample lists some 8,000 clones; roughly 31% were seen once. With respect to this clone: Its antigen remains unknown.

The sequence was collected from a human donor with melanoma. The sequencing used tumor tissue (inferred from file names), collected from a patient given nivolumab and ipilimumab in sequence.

CDR3 protein: CASSRDYGYTF. CDR3 DNA sequence: TGTGCCAGTAGCCGGGACTATGGCTACACCTTC. The chain has TRBV19 and TRBJ1-2, with D hard to call. The CDR3 runs 11 residues. V was shortened by 6 bases and J by 3 bases, with 5 bases between the two germline ends. Germline V lookup: CDR1 LNHDA, CDR2 SQIVND (reference sequence).